Presented here are 32 T cell receptor beta chains from one specimen sequenced in a study of cytomegalovirus exposure and HLA in healthy donors. Primers included in the PCR were 60 Vbeta and 13 Jbeta primers. The table came from immunoSEQ multiplex PCR; TCRdb's copy has only in-frame clones and leaves some out. In the table there are 120,000 or so clones, 70% to 90% of which are singletons. The sample was PBMCs. These receptor sequences come from a man between 18 and 35 years old in good health and CMV-seropositive.

This chain connects TRBV13 to TRBJ2-7; TRBD1 matches at 12 bases. Germline V gives CDR1 PRHDT, CDR2 FYEKMQ (reference sequence). V lost 3 bases and J lost 3; bases outside the gene matches: 12. The CDR3 loop spans 18 amino acids. For the CDR3, the DNA is TGTGCCAGCAGCTTGGGGGGGACAGGGGGCCATCTCCGCTACGAGCAGTACTTC. Translating it yields CASSLGGTGGHLRYEQYF.

The chain carries TRBV18 and TRBJ2-5; the D gene is possibly TRBD2 (6 bases). The germline gives CDR1 KGHSH, CDR2 LQKENI. The CDR3 has 12 residues. The V end was cut by 5 bases, the J end by 3 bases, with 7 bases between. The chain's CDR3 is CASSGGKETQYF. The CDR3 nucleotides are TGTGCCAGCTCAGGGGGGAAAGAGACCCAGTACTTC.

With regard to this clone: This same CDR3 is encoded by further DNA sequences in the sample. CDR3 sequence: CASSPPGQGGTGELFF. CDR3 sequence (DNA): TGTGCCAGCTCACCACCTGGCCAGGGGGGCACCGGGGAGCTGTTTTTT. The rearrangement joins TRBV18 to TRBJ2-2, with D perhaps matching TRBD1 (7 bases). Germline values: CDR1 KGHSH, CDR2 LQKENI. V dropped 0 bases and J dropped 4 bases, with 12 bases sitting between them. CDR3 length: 16 amino acids. The full variable domain, completed using reference TRBV18 and TRBJ2-2, is NAGVMQNPRHLVRRRGQEARLRCSPMKGHSHVYWYRQLPEEGLKFMVYLQKENIIDESGMPKERFSAEFPKEGPSILRIQQVVRGDSAAYFCASSPPGQGGTGELFFGEGSRLTVL.

The gene calls are TRBV5-4 and TRBJ1-4; D gene uncertain. CDR3 length: 14 residues. Germline V gene data show CDR1 as SGHNT and CDR2 as YYREEE (reference sequence). V was shortened by 6 bases and J by 7 bases, with 16 bases between the two germline ends. CDR3 amino acids: CASTQRGLGEKLFF. The CDR3 DNA follows: TGTGCCAGCACCCAGAGAGGATTGGGTGAAAAACTGTTTTTT.

As DNA, the CDR3 is TGTGCCAGCAGCTTCGAACTGTTCACTGAAGCTTTCTTT. This translates into CASSFELFTEAFF. This chain joins TRBV7-3 and TRBJ1-1, with D uncertain. The V gene lost 3 bases and the J gene lost 4 bases, with 9 bases spanning the gap. The germline V gene has CDR1 SGHTA and CDR2 FQGTGA. The CDR3 runs to 13 residues.

Comment on this clone: A junction boundary mismatches the germline segment, possibly from a read error. The CDR3 DNA reads as TGTGCCATCGGGGCCACGGGGGAGTCCCTTGTCGAGCAGCACTTC. This gives the protein CAIGATGESLVEQHF. J is TRBJ2-7 and V is TRBV10-3, with D perhaps TRBD2 (6 bases). Germline lookup yields CDR1 ENHRY and CDR2 SYGVKD. CDR3 length: 15 residues.

Note on this clone: Additional DNA sequences in this sample encode the identical CDR3. V is TRBV28 and J is TRBJ2-1; a weak D match, TRBD1 (5 bases). The V and J ends lost 6 bases and 8 bases respectively, with 14 bases between them. Germline V gene data show CDR1 as MDHEN and CDR2 as SYDVKM. CDR3 size: 13 residues. CDR3 nucleotide sequence: TGTGCCAGCAGACTTCAGGGTTGGGATGAGCAGTTCTTC. Translation gives CASRLQGWDEQFF.

As DNA, the CDR3 is TGTGCCAGCAGGGGGGGGCCTATGAACACTGAAGCTTTCTTT. Amino acids: CASRGGPMNTEAFF. This rearrangement joins TRBV13 to TRBJ1-1; a weak D match, TRBD1 (6 bases). Germline assignment: CDR1 PRHDT and CDR2 FYEKMQ (reference sequence). This CDR3 has 14 amino acids. V was shortened by 6 bases and J by 0 bases, with 11 bases between the two germline ends.

The chain joins TRBV5-1 to TRBJ1-2; D gene ambiguous. The CDR3 loop spans 16 amino acids. Trimming took 4 bases from V and 6 from J, leaving 22 bases between them. CDR1 and CDR2 (germline): SGHRS, YFSETQ. DNA for the CDR3: TGCGCCAGCAGCCGTTACCGTGTTTATAGGGAGGATGGCTACACCTTC. Protein product: CASSRYRVYREDGYTF.

This sequence joins TRBV19 and TRBJ2-5; D remains unclear. Germline assignment: CDR1 LNHDA and CDR2 SQIVND (reference sequence). The CDR3 covers 10 residues. In DNA, the CDR3 is TGTGCTCTAGTGGGAGAGACCCAGTACTTC. Translating it yields CALVGETQYF.

The chain is built from TRBV13 and TRBJ2-5; 7 nucleotides line up with TRBD1. The DNA matches TRBJ2-7 better at its end, which makes the J call doubtful. This CDR3 has 14 residues. Germline lookup yields CDR1 PRHDT and CDR2 FYEKMQ (reference sequence). The CDR3 nucleotides read TGTGCCAGCAGTCCCCGACAGGGAAGCTACGAGCAGTACTTC. It yields the protein CASSPRQGSYEQYF.

The gene calls are TRBV30 and TRBJ1-2, with D perhaps matching TRBD1 (5 bases). The length of the CDR3 is 17 residues. V shed 3 bases and J shed 11 bases, with 31 bases lying between them. The germline gives CDR1 GTSNPN, CDR2 SVGIG (reference sequence). CDR3 amino acids: CAWSGRDIGATAGLYTF. CDR3 coding DNA: TGTGCCTGGAGCGGGCGAGATATTGGGGCAACCGCTGGGCTGTACACCTTC.

The J gene is TRBJ1-5, the V gene TRBV6-5; 9 positions agree with TRBD1. CDR1 and CDR2 from the germline V gene are MNHEY and SVGAGI. With 4 bases clipped from V and 3 bases from J, the junction kept 4 bases outside the gene matches. The CDR3 length is 15 residues. The CDR3 region has the DNA TGTGCCAGCAGTTCGGACAGGGGAAACAATCAGCCCCAGCATTTT. Amino acids: CASSSDRGNNQPQHF.

This chain links TRBV4-1 with TRBJ2-5, with 7 bases lining up with TRBD1. CDR1 MGHRA and CDR2 YSYEKL come from the germline V gene. V trimming: 2 bases; J trimming: 5 bases; junction bases outside the gene matches: 8. The CDR3 extends over 15 amino acids. This CDR3 reads CASSQTDRDRETQYF. The DNA of the CDR3 is TGCGCCAGCAGCCAAACCGACAGGGATCGGGAGACCCAGTACTTC.

V gene TRBV5-8 combines with J gene TRBJ1-2; possibly TRBD1 for D (6 bases). The CDR3 extends over 14 amino acids. Germline lookup yields CDR1 SGHTS and CDR2 YDEGEE. V shed 9 bases and J shed 4 bases, with 19 bases lying between them. The CDR3 bases are TGTGCCACCGTCCCGAGCAGGGGAAGCTATGGCTACACCTTC. Translation: CATVPSRGSYGYTF.

V is TRBV19 and J is TRBJ1-4; tentative D call: TRBD1 (5 bases). Germline V gene lookup returns CDR1 LNHDA and CDR2 SQIVND (reference sequence). This CDR3 is 16 amino acids long. Trimming took off 0 bases at V and 0 bases at J, with 8 bases between the two ends. The CDR3, as DNA: TGTGCCAGTAGTATAGACCAAGGGGCAACTAATGAAAAACTGTTTTTT. Its protein is CASSIDQGATNEKLFF.

The rearrangement uses TRBV27 and TRBJ1-3; D gene unclear. CDR3 size: 15 residues. The germline CDR1 and CDR2 sequences are MNHEY and SMNVEV (reference sequence). Trimming pared 0 bases from V and 0 bases from J, leaving 6 bases between. The DNA of the CDR3 is TGTGCCAGCAGTTTATCTACTAACTCTGGAAACACCATATATTTT. Translation: CASSLSTNSGNTIYF.

This rearrangement joins TRBV30 to TRBJ1-1; TRBD1 matches 8 bases. The CDR3 runs 14 residues. V trimming: 5 bases; J trimming: 2 bases; junction bases outside the gene matches: 7. Germline lookup yields CDR1 GTSNPN and CDR2 SVGIG (reference sequence). DNA for the CDR3: TGTGCCTGGGGGACAGGCCAGTTAAACACTGAAGCTTTCTTT. Translation gives CAWGTGQLNTEAFF.

The chain recombines TRBV6-5 with TRBJ1-1, with D possibly matching TRBD1 (6 bases). V lost 2 bases and J lost 1, with 8 bases in between. CDR3 size: 14 residues. The germline CDR1 and CDR2 sequences are MNHEY and SVGAGI. The CDR3 region is CASSYGGANTEAFF. The CDR3 bases are TGTGCCAGCAGTTACGGGGGGGCGAACACTGAAGCTTTCTTT.

The chain joins TRBV6-1 to TRBJ2-3; TRBD2 aligns across 9 bases. The V and J ends lost 0 bases and 7 bases, in that order; junction bases with no gene match: 11. This CDR3 contains 17 residues. The V gene's germline CDR1 is MNHNS and CDR2 SASEGT. Written as DNA, the CDR3 is TGTGCCAGCAGTGAAGCGCTCCCAGCGGGGGGCTCGAATACGCAGTATTTT. This translates into CASSEALPAGGSNTQYF.

The chain joins TRBV9 to TRBJ2-2; TRBD2 matches at 10 bases. Trimming removed 0 bases from V and 7 bases from J; junction bases left unmatched: 9. This CDR3 has 17 residues. The germline gives CDR1 SGDLS, CDR2 YYNGEE. The DNA of the CDR3 is TGTGCCAGCAGCGTAGGGGGAAGCGGGGGGGCCGACGGGGAGCTGTTTTTT. Amino acids: CASSVGGSGGADGELFF.

The chain employs TRBV7-9 and TRBJ2-2; D may be TRBD2 (7 bases). Trimming left V 2 bases short and J 4 bases short, with 11 bases between. Germline V gives CDR1 SEHNR, CDR2 FQNEAQ (reference sequence). The CDR3 has 15 residues. In DNA, the CDR3 is TGTGCCAGCAGCTTAAGGGGGGGCGGCACCGGGGAGCTGTTTTTT. The encoded protein is CASSLRGGGTGELFF.

This sequence joins TRBV9 and TRBJ2-5; D is possibly TRBD2 (5 bases). V was shortened by 0 bases and J by 5 bases, with 14 bases between the two germline ends. This CDR3 region has 15 residues. The germline V gene has CDR1 SGDLS and CDR2 YYNGEE. For the CDR3, the DNA is TGTGCCAGCAGCGTAGAGGGAGTTACGGGCGAGACCCAGTACTTC. Protein: CASSVEGVTGETQYF. Supplemented by reference TRBV9 and TRBJ2-5, the full variable domain reads DSGVTQTPKHLITATGQRVTLRCSPRSGDLSVYWYQQSLDQGLQFLIQYYNGEERAKGNILERFSAQQFPDLHSELNLSSLELGDSALYFCASSVEGVTGETQYFGPGTRLLVL.

V and J are TRBV2 and TRBJ1-5; weak D call: TRBD1 (5 bases). V lost 7 bases to trimming and J lost 2 bases, with 15 bases between them. CDR3 length: 15 residues. Germline V CDR1 and CDR2: SNHLY, FYNNEI. The CDR3 DNA sequence: TGTGCCAGCATGATGGGTGGGGGGGGCAATCAGCCCCAGCATTTT. Residues: CASMMGGGGNQPQHF. Drawing the rest from reference TRBV2 and TRBJ1-5, the complete variable domain is EPEVTQTPSHQVTQMGQEVILRCVPISNHLYFYWYRQILGQKVEFLVSFYNNEISEKSEIFDDQFSVERPDGSNFTLKIRSTKLEDSAMYFCASMMGGGGNQPQHFGDGTRLSIL.

The chain carries TRBV19 and TRBJ1-1; D not resolved. The CDR3 has 13 amino acids. Per germline, CDR1 LNHDA and CDR2 SQIVND (reference sequence). V lost 7 bases and J 5 bases, leaving 14 bases between the germline ends. The CDR3, as DNA: TGTGCCAGTAATAAACTGGGCACGACTGAAGCTTTCTTT. Its protein is CASNKLGTTEAFF.

The rearrangement links TRBV30 to TRBJ2-1, with TRBD2 matching over 10 bases. This CDR3 region has 17 residues. Germline V gene lookup returns CDR1 GTSNPN and CDR2 SVGIG (reference sequence). V shed 3 bases and J 7 bases; nucleotides not matched to a gene: 15. The CDR3 loop reads CAWRGRAGGPFENEQFF. CDR3 coding DNA: TGTGCCTGGAGGGGTCGAGCGGGGGGGCCTTTTGAGAATGAGCAGTTCTTC.

The chain employs TRBV27 and TRBJ1-2; D is perhaps TRBD1 (6 bases). The CDR3 is 11 residues long. The V and J ends lost 6 bases and 8 bases respectively, with 10 bases between them. The V gene's germline CDR1 is MNHEY and CDR2 SMNVEV (reference sequence). In DNA, the CDR3 is TGTGCCAGCAGCTCAGGGGTGGGCTACACCTTC. Translation: CASSSGVGYTF.

The gene calls are TRBV7-2 and TRBJ1-2, with D maybe TRBD1 (5 bases). The CDR3 sequence is 14 residues long. Trimming removed 1 base at V and 1 base at J, with 7 bases between. Germline CDR1 is SGHTA and CDR2 is FQGNSA. The CDR3 bases are TGTGCCAGCAGCTTAGTCCAGGGTAACTATGGCTACACCTTC. Its translation is CASSLVQGNYGYTF.

V gene TRBV6-5 combines with J gene TRBJ2-7, with 7 bases fitting TRBD1. Germline V gives CDR1 MNHEY, CDR2 SVGAGI. CDR3 size: 14 residues. After removal of 0 bases from V and 3 bases from J, the junction contained 2 bases not matched to a gene. CDR3 residues: CASSYSRDSYEQYF. The CDR3 nucleotides read TGTGCCAGCAGTTACTCGAGGGACAGCTACGAGCAGTACTTC.

The V gene is TRBV19, the J gene TRBJ2-1, with 10 bases fitting TRBD2. The CDR3 has 18 residues. The germline V gene encodes CDR1 LNHDA and CDR2 SQIVND (reference sequence). V shed 5 bases, J shed 4 bases, and the junction held 14 bases outside the gene matches. The CDR3 coding sequence is TGTGCCAGTAGTTCACAGCGGGGGGGGTCTGGGGTTTACAATGAGCAGTTCTTC. Protein: CASSSQRGGSGVYNEQFF.

V usage is TRBV5-4 and J usage is TRBJ1-2, with 10 positions matching TRBD1. The J segment lost 7 bases and the V segment lost 3 bases, leaving 6 bases of the junction unmatched. The CDR3 extends over 14 amino acids. Germline CDR1 reads SGHNT; CDR2 reads YYREEE (reference sequence). CDR3 nucleotide sequence: TGTGCCAGCAGCTCCGGGACAGGGGATCTTGGCTACACCTTC. This translates into CASSSGTGDLGYTF.

The rearrangement links TRBV9 to TRBJ2-1; either TRBD1 or TRBD2 may fit D (6 bases each). This CDR3 contains 13 residues. V gave up 4 bases and J gave up 9 bases, with 14 bases separating them. Germline lookup yields CDR1 SGDLS and CDR2 YYNGEE. The CDR3 DNA follows: TGTGCCAGCAGCTTAGGGGGAGGCGGTGAGCAGTTCTTC. It specifies CASSLGGGGEQFF.